Listed here are 15 T cell receptor beta chains from one sample, sequenced in a study of cytomegalovirus exposure and HLA in healthy donors. PCR used 60 Vbeta primers and 13 Jbeta primers. Repertoires were generated with immunoSEQ multiplex PCR, while TCRdb's copy carries only in-frame clones and drops some. The sample shows 150,000 to 200,000 clones, approximately 80% of them seen only once. Sequencing was performed on PBMCs. Receptor source: a woman between 40 and 55 years old in good health and CMV-seropositive.

This clone was seen a single time. The rearrangement joins TRBV18 to TRBJ2-7; D is uncertain. The CDR3 loop spans 14 amino acids. Germline CDR1 reads KGHSH; CDR2 reads LQKENI. V was shortened by 8 bases and J by 3 bases, with 17 bases between the two germline ends. This CDR3 reads CASRFDTPNYEQYF. The DNA for the CDR3 is TGTGCCAGCCGATTCGACACACCGAACTACGAGCAGTACTTC.

This clone was detected only a few times. V gene TRBV10-1 combines with J gene TRBJ2-3; no definite D call. This CDR3 contains 13 residues. Per the germline V gene, CDR1 is WNHNN and CDR2 is SYGVQD (reference sequence). V was shortened by 8 bases and J by 2 bases, with 11 bases between the two germline ends. The CDR3, as DNA: TGCGCCAGCTCCGACTCTTTCACAGATACGCAGTATTTT. Translation gives CASSDSFTDTQYF.

This chain links TRBV5-1 with TRBJ1-1; TRBD1 aligns across 8 bases. The germline V gene has CDR1 SGHRS and CDR2 YFSETQ. There are 15 residues in the CDR3. Unmatched junction bases numbered 8, after V lost 4 bases and J lost 3 bases. CDR3 region: CASSIGQGGYTEAFF. DNA of the CDR3: TGCGCCAGCAGCATCGGACAGGGAGGGTACACTGAAGCTTTCTTT.

This chain connects TRBV7-2 to TRBJ1-2; D is perhaps TRBD1 (5 bases). From germline, CDR1 is SGHTA and CDR2 FQGNSA. The CDR3 runs 15 residues. V shed 5 bases and J shed 5 bases, with 18 bases lying between them. The CDR3 DNA sequence: TGTGCCAGCAGCAACGACAGACAATCCCTTTATGGCTACACCTTC. Translated: CASSNDRQSLYGYTF.

There are a few counts of this clone. This chain connects TRBV11-2 to TRBJ2-7, with TRBD2 as a possible D gene (7 bases). The germline CDR1 and CDR2 sequences are SGHAT and FQNNGV. The V end was cut by 5 bases, the J end by 7 bases, with 18 bases between. This CDR3 has 14 amino acids. The CDR3 protein is CASSLSRGPWEQYF. The CDR3 bases are TGTGCCAGCAGCCTCTCGCGGGGGCCGTGGGAGCAGTACTTC.

This clone was seen a single time. V and J are TRBV14 and TRBJ2-7; D remains ambiguous. Deletions cut 1 base from V and 3 bases from J, with 10 bases between. CDR1 is SGHDN, CDR2 FVKESK, per germline. This CDR3 comprises 14 residues. CDR3 residues: CASSQALLFYEQYF. CDR3 bases: TGTGCCAGCAGCCAAGCTTTATTATTCTACGAGCAGTACTTC.

The chain joins TRBV18 to TRBJ2-7; 11 nucleotides match TRBD1. Germline loops: CDR1 KGHSH, CDR2 LQKENI. With V trimmed by 3 bases and J by 4 bases, 5 bases remained unmatched. This CDR3 spans 15 amino acids. The CDR3 region is CASSPGTGGTYEQYF. The CDR3 nucleotides are TGTGCCAGCTCACCGGGGACAGGGGGAACTTACGAGCAGTACTTC.

The J gene is TRBJ1-1, the V gene TRBV28, with 8 bases fitting TRBD1. The CDR3 covers 12 residues. Looked up from germline, CDR1 is MDHEN and CDR2 is SYDVKM. V shed 6 bases and J 10 bases; nucleotides not matched to a gene: 7. CDR3 bases: TGTGCCAGCAGCCCGGGACAGGCCTTAGCTTTCTTT. Translation: CASSPGQALAFF.

This chain links TRBV29-1 with TRBJ2-6, with 11 bases fitting TRBD1. The V and J ends lost 5 bases and 2 bases, in that order; junction bases with no gene match: 2. The CDR3 runs 15 residues. Germline CDR1 reads SQVTM; CDR2 reads ANQGSEA. The CDR3: CSVKGQGAGANVLTF. The CDR3 DNA is TGCAGCGTTAAGGGACAGGGGGCTGGGGCCAACGTCCTGACTTTC. Drawing the rest from reference TRBV29-1 and TRBJ2-6, the complete variable domain is SAVISQKPSRDICQRGTSLTIQCQVDSQVTMMFWYRQQPGQSLTLIATANQGSEATYESGFVIDKFPISRPNLTFSTLTVSNMSPEDSSIYLCSVKGQGAGANVLTFGAGSRLTVL.

The chain is built from TRBV9 and TRBJ1-2; a weak D match, TRBD1 (5 bases). Germline CDR1 reads SGDLS; CDR2 reads YYNGEE. The germline V and J ends were trimmed by 4 bases and 4 bases, with 23 bases remaining between them. CDR3 length equals 17 residues. CDR3 sequence (DNA): TGTGCCAGCAGCCTAGACGACAGCTTTGCCCCCCTCTATGGCTACACCTTC. Translating it yields CASSLDDSFAPLYGYTF.

V and J are TRBV19 and TRBJ1-1; D remains ambiguous. Germline loops: CDR1 LNHDA, CDR2 SQIVND (reference sequence). V shed 7 bases and J shed 5 bases, with 20 bases lying between them. There are 15 residues in the CDR3. Here the CDR3 DNA reads TGTGCCAGTAAACCGCTCCTCGGAAGCGGGACTGAAGCTTTCTTT. It is translated as CASKPLLGSGTEAFF.

The chain employs TRBV27 and TRBJ2-1; D is perhaps TRBD1 (5 bases). Germline V gene sequence: CDR1 MNHEY, CDR2 SMNVEV (reference sequence). V was pared by 5 bases and J by 0 bases, with 11 bases between. The CDR3 is made up of 15 amino acids. The CDR3 DNA is TGTGCCAGCAGTGTGACAGCGAGCTCCTACAATGAGCAGTTCTTC. Encoded protein: CASSVTASSYNEQFF.

This chain links TRBV4-1 with TRBJ2-5; 9 bases are shared with TRBD1. Per germline, CDR1 MGHRA and CDR2 YSYEKL. The CDR3 runs 16 residues. Trimming took 5 bases from V and 4 from J; bases not matched to a gene: 11. The CDR3 sequence is CASSKPDRGVGETQYF. CDR3 sequence (DNA): TGCGCCAGCAGCAAGCCCGACAGGGGGGTAGGAGAGACCCAGTACTTC.

DNA for the CDR3: TGCGCCAGCAGCCAAGGCTCGGGGGGGGCTCGCAATCAGCCCCAGCATTTT. This gives the protein CASSQGSGGARNQPQHF. This chain joins TRBV4-1 and TRBJ1-5, with TRBD1 as a possible D gene (6 bases). Per the germline V gene, CDR1 is MGHRA and CDR2 is YSYEKL. The CDR3 contains 17 residues. The germline V and J ends were trimmed by 1 base and 2 bases, with 15 bases remaining between them.

This clone was seen only a few times. The J gene is TRBJ2-1, the V gene TRBV28, with 10 bases fitting TRBD2. The V segment lost 4 bases and the J segment 4 bases; nucleotides outside the gene matches: 7. CDR3 length: 16 amino acids. Germline V lookup: CDR1 MDHEN, CDR2 SYDVKM. The CDR3 DNA is TGTGCCAGCAGTTCTAGCGGGGGCCTCCCATACAATGAGCAGTTCTTC. The encoded protein is CASSSSGGLPYNEQFF.